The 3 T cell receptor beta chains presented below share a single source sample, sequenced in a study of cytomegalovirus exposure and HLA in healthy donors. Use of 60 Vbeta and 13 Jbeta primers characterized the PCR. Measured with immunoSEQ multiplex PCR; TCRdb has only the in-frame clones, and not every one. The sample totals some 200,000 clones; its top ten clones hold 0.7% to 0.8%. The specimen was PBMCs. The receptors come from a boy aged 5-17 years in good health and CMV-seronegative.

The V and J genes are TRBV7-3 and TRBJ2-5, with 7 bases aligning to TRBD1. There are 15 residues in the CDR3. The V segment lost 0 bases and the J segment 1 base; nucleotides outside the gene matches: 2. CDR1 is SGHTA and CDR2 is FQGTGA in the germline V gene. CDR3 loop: CASSLTRTGQETQYF. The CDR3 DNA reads TGTGCCAGCAGCTTAACCCGGACAGGCCAAGAGACCCAGTACTTC.

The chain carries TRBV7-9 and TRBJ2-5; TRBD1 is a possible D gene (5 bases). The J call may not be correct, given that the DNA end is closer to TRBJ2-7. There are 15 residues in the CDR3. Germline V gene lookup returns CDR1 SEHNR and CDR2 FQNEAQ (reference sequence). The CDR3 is CASSGVTGRVYEQYF. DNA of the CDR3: TGTGCCAGCAGCGGGGTGACGGGCAGGGTTTACGAGCAGTACTTC.

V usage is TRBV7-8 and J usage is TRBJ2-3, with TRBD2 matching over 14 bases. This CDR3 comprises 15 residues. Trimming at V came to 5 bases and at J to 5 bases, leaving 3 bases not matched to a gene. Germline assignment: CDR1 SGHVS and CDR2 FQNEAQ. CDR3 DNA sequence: TGTGCCAGCAGCCGACTAGCGGGGGGGCAAGATACGCAGTATTTT. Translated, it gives CASSRLAGGQDTQYF.